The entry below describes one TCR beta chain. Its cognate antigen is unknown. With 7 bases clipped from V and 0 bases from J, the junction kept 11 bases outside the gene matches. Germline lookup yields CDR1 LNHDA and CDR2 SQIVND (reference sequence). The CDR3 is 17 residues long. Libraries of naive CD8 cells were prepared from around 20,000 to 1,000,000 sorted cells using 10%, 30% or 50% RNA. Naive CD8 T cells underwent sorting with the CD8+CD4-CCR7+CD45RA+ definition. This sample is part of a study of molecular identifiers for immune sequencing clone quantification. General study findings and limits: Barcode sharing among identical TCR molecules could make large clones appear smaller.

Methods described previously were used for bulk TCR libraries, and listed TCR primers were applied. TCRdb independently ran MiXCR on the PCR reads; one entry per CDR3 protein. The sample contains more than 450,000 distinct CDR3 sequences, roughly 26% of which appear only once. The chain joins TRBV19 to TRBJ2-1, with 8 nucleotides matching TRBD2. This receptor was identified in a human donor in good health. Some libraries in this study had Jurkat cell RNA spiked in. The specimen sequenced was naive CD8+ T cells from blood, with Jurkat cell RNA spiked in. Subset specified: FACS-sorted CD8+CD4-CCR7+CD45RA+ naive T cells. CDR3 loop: CASTPNGGASSYNEQFF. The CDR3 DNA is TGTGCCAGTACTCCAAACGGGGGGGCCAGCTCCTACAATGAGCAGTTCTTC.